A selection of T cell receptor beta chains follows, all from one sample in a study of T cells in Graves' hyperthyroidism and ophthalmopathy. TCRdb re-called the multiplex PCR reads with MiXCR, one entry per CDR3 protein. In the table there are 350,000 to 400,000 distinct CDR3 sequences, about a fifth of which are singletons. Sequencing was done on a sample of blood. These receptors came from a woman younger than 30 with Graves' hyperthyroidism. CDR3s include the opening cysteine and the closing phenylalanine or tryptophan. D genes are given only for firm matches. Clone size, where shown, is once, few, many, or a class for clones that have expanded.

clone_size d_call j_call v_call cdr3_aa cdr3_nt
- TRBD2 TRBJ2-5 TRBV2 CASSIAGDGETQYF TGTGCCAGCAGCATAGCGGGGGACGGGGAGACCCAGTACTTC
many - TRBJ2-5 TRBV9 CASSGTAPGETQYF TGTGCCAGCAGCGGGACAGCTCCCGGTGAGACCCAGTACTTC
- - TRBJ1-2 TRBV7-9 CASSARPNYGYTF TGTGCCAGCAGCGCACGGCCTAACTATGGCTACACCTTC
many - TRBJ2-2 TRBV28 CASSFTSNTGELFF TGTGCCAGCAGTTTTACCTCGAACACCGGGGAGCTGTTTTTT
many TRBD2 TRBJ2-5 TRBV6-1 CASSEAVAGAQETQYF TGTGCCAGCAGTGAAGCGGTAGCGGGGGCGCAAGAGACCCAGTACTTC
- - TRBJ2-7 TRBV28 CASRSPGRDASYEQYF TGTGCCAGCAGATCCCCGGGCCGGGACGCCTCCTACGAGCAGTACTTC
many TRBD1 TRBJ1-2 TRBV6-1 CASSPDRALHYGYTF TGTGCCAGCAGTCCGGACAGGGCCCTTCACTATGGCTACACCTTC
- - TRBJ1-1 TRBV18 CASSPRSGEGTEAFF TGTGCCAGCTCACCACGGTCGGGGGAGGGAACTGAAGCTTTCTTT
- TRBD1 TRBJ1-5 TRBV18 CASSMTGLSNQPQHF TGTGCCAGCTCAATGACAGGGTTGAGCAATCAGCCCCAGCATTTT
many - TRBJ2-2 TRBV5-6 CASSLARGGGELFF TGTGCCAGCAGCTTGGCCAGGGGTGGCGGGGAGCTGTTTTTT
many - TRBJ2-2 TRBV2 CASRGDANTGELFF TGTGCCAGCAGGGGAGACGCGAACACCGGGGAGCTGTTTTTT
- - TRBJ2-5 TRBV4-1 CASSQDENKGKETQYF TGCGCCAGCAGCCAAGATGAGAACAAGGGAAAAGAGACCCAGTACTTC
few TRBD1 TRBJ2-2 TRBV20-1 CSARHTGGPGELFF TGCAGTGCTAGACACACAGGGGGTCCCGGGGAGCTGTTTTTT
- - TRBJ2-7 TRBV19 CASSIAQRFSYEQYF TGTGCCAGTAGTATAGCGCAGCGGTTCTCCTACGAGCAGTACTTC
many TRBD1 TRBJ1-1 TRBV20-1 CSATPQGQGNTEAFF TGCAGTGCTACCCCCCAGGGACAGGGGAACACTGAAGCTTTCTTT
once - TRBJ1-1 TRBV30 CAWSVLPVPDTDAFF TGTGCCTGGAGTGTACTTCCAGTCCCGGACACTGATGCTTTCTTT
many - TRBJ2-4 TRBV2 CASSEGAAKGKNIQYF TGTGCCAGCAGTGAGGGGGCCGCAAAGGGCAAAAACATTCAGTACTTC
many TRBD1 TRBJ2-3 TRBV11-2 CASSSKFDRASTDTQYF TGTGCCAGCAGCTCAAAATTCGACAGGGCGAGCACAGATACGCAGTATTTT
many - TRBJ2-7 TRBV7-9 CASSSGRHSYEQYF TGTGCCAGCAGCTCCGGACGGCACTCCTACGAGCAGTACTTC
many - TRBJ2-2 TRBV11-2 CASSVTRVTGELFF TGTGCCAGCAGCGTTACCAGGGTAACCGGGGAGCTGTTTTTT